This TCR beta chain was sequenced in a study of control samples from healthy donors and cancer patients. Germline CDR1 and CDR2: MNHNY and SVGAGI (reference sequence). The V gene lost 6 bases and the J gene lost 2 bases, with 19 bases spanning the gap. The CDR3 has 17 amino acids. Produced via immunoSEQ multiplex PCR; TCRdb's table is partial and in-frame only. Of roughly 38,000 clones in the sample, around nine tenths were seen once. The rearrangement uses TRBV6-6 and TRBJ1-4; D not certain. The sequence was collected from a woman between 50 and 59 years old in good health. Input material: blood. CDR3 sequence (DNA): TGTGCCAGCAGCCGACATCGCAGCAGCGTGACTAATGAAAAACTGTTTTTT. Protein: CASSRHRSSVTNEKLFF.